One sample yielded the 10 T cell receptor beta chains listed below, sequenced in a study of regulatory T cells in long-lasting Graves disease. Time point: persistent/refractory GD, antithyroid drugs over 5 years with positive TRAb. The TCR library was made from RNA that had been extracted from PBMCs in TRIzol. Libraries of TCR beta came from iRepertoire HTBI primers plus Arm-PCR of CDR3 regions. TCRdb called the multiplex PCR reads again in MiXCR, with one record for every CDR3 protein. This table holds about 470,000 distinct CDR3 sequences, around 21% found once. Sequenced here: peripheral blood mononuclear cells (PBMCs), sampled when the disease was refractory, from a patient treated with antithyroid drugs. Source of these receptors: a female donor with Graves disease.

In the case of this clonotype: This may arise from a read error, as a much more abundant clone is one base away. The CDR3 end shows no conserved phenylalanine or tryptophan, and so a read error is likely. Written as DNA, the CDR3 is TGTGCCAGCAGCCCCGTGACAGGGGGCTCCTACGAGCAGTACTCC. Translation gives CASSPVTGGSYEQYS. The genes are TRBV7-2 and TRBJ2-7; 9 bases are a match to TRBD1. Unmatched junction bases numbered 5, after V lost 5 bases and J lost 0 bases. The CDR3 sequence is 15 residues long. Germline assignment: CDR1 SGHTA and CDR2 FQGNSA.

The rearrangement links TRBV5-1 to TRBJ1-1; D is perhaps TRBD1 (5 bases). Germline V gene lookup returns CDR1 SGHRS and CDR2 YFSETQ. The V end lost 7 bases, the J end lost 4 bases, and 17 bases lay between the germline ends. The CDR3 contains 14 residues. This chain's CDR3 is CASQPHSGPTEAFF. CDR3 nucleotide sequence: TGCGCCAGCCAGCCCCACTCAGGGCCCACTGAAGCTTTCTTT.

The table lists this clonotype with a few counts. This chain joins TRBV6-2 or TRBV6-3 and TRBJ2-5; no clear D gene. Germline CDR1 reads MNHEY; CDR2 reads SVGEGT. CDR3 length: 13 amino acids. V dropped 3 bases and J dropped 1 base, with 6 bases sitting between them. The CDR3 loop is CASSYLFQETQYF. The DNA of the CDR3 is TGTGCCAGCAGTTATCTTTTCCAAGAGACCCAGTACTTC.

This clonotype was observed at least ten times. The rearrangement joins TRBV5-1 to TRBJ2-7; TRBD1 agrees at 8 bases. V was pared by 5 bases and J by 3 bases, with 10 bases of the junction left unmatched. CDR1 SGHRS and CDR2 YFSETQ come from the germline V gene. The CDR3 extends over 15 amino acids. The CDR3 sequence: CASSYDPGTGYEQYF. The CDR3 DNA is TGCGCCAGCAGTTACGACCCCGGGACAGGCTACGAGCAGTACTTC.

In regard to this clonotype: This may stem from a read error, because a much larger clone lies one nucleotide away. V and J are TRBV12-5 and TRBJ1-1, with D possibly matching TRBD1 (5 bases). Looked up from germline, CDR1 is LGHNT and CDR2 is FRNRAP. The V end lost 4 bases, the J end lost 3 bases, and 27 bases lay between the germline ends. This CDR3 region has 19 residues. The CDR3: CASGSILEGATPTYTEAFF. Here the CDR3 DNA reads TGTGCTAGTGGTTCGATCCTGGAAGGGGCGACACCCACCTACACTGAAGCTTTCTTT.

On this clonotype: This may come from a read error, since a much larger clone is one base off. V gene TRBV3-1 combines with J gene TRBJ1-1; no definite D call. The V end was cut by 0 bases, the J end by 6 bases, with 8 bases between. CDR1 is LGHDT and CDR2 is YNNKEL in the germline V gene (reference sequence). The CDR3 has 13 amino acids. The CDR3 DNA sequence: TGTGCCAGCAGCCAAGATTTGGACGCTGAAGCTTTCTTT. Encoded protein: CASSQDLDAEAFF.

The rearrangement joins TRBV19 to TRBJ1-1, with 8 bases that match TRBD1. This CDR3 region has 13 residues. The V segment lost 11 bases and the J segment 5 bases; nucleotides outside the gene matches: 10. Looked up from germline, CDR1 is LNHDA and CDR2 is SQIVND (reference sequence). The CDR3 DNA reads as TGTGCCTCCCGGACAGGGTGGGATACTGAAGCTTTCTTT. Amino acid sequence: CASRTGWDTEAFF.

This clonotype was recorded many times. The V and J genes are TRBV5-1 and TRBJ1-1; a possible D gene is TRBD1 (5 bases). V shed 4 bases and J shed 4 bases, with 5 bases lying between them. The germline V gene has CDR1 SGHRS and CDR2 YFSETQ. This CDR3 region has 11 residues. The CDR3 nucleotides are TGCGCCAGCAGCGGGACCACTGAAGCTTTCTTT. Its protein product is CASSGTTEAFF.

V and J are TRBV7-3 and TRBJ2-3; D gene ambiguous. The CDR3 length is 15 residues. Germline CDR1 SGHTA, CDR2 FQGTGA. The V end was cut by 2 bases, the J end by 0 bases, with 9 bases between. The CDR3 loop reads CASSLGFTSTDTQYF. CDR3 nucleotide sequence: TGTGCCAGCAGCTTAGGCTTTACTAGCACAGATACGCAGTATTTT.

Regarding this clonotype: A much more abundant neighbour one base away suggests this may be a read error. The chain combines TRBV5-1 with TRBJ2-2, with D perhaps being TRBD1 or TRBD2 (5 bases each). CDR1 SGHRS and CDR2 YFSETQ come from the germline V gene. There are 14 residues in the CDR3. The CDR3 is CTSSFSGATGELFF. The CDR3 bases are TGCACCAGCAGCTTCTCCGGGGCTACCGGGGAGCTGTTTTTT.